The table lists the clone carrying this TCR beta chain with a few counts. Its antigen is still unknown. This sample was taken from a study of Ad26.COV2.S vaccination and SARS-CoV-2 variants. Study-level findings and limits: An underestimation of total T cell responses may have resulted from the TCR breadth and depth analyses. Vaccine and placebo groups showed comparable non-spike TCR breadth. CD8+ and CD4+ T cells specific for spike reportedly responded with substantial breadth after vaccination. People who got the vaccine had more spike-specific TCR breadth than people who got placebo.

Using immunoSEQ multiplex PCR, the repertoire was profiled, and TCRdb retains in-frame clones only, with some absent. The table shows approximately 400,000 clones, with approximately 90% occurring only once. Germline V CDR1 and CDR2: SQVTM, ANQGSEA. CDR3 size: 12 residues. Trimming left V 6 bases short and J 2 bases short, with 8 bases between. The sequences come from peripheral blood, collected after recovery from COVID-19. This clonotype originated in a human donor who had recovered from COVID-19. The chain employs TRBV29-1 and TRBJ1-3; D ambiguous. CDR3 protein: CSVPGPGNTIYF. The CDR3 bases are TGCAGCGTCCCGGGCCCTGGAAACACCATATATTTT.